Listed below are T cell receptor beta chains from one sample, sequenced in a study of T cell responses to AZD1222 COVID-19 vaccine. Sequencing used immunoSEQ multiplex PCR; TCRdb keeps in-frame clones, though not all of them. This repertoire shows 130,000 or so clones, approximately 91% found once; its top ten account for around 0.98%. The specimen comprised peripheral blood, sampled 28 days after the second AZD1222 dose. These receptors were obtained from an adult who received the AZD1222 COVID-19 vaccine. CDR3s include the opening cysteine and the closing phenylalanine or tryptophan.

V gene	CDR3 length	CDR3 protein
TRBV7-6	16	CASSLGAGNSGTEAFF
TRBV28	13	CASSLGSLYGYTF
TRBV19	15	CASSMWTGNTGELFF
TRBV2	12	CASSESGEKLFF
TRBV2	15	CASSEAGGPNTEAFF
TRBV28	14	CASSAGTPISGYTF
TRBV6-5	15	CASRIHRGPSNEQYF
TRBV21-1	16	CASRCSGGTNTGELFF
TRBV27	15	CASSSTGAGANVLTF
TRBV10-3	11	CAISDLNEQFF
TRBV10-3	15	CAISERGQVNTEAFF
TRBV12-3/TRBV12-4	13	CASSFGTINEQFF
TRBV2	15	CASRDQTRGQGEAFF
TRBV5-6	14	CASSLDRENTEAFF
TRBV7-9	15	CASSLVSGGSTEAFF
TRBV7-9	16	CASSNWGEALSYEQYF
TRBV9	16	CASSVDSGQGNEKLFF
TRBV6-5	15	CASSYSGTEVYGYTF
TRBV28	15	CASSPAGGQGYGYTF
TRBV6-5	15	CASSYRQGGNQPQHF
TRBV7-3	13	CASSLSSGREQFF
TRBV20-1	13	CSASRQGSQPQHF
TRBV27	14	CASSPLRGPYEQYF
TRBV2	14	CASSEDRVGNTIYF
TRBV4-1	17	CASSQVVYLEWLDEQFF
TRBV5-4	14	CATTRPGMGETQYF
TRBV9	15	CASSPSRGVTDTQYF
TRBV30	12	CAYQTGAGPQHF
TRBV5-1	15	CASSSDGQGNQPQHF
TRBV6-6	16	CASSKDRGRLTGELFF
TRBV29-1	15	CSVVGREGPYNEQFF
TRBV7-3	15	CASSLASVMNTEAFF
TRBV19	15	CASSMSGGGSYEQYF
TRBV6-5	15	CASSYSDLNTGELFF
TRBV30	15	CAWRGGGGSNEKLFF
TRBV7-8	16	CASSSYRGRVTGELFF
TRBV29-1	14	CSVVGRLAENEQYF
TRBV5-1	14	CATRQWAGTGELFF
TRBV5-6	14	CASRAPLQLYGYTF
TRBV19	13	CASAGQGNYGYTF
TRBV28	21	CASSSRRPGGNHKPHTDTQYF
TRBV16	15	CASSQSIITSYEQYF
TRBV21-1	14	CASSPRTDNTEAFF
TRBV10-2	15	CASSKQGAMRDTQYF